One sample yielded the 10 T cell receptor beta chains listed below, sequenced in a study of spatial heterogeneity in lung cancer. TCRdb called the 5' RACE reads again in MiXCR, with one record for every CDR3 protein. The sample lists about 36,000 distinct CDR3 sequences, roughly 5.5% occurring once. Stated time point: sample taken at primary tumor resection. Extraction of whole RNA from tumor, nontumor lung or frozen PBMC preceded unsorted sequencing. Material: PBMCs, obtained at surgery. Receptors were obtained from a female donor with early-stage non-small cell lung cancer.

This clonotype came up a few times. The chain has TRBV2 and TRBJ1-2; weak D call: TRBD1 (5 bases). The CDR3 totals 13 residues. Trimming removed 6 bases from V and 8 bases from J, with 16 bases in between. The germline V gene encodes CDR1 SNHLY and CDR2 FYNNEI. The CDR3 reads CASRPGTEGGYTF. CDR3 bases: TGTGCCAGCAGGCCGGGGACTGAGGGAGGCTACACCTTC.

CDR3 bases: TGTGCCAGCAGTGAACACGGGTCCTACGAGCAGTACTTC. Translation: CASSEHGSYEQYF. The chain uses TRBV6-1 and TRBJ2-7, with no clear D. This CDR3 contains 13 residues. Per germline, CDR1 MNHNS and CDR2 SASEGT. The V and J ends lost 2 bases and 1 base respectively, with 6 bases between them.

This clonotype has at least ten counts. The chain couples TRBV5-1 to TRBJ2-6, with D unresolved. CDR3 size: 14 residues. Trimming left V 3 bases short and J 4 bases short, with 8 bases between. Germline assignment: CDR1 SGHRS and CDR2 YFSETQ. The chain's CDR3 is CASSWAGGANVLTF. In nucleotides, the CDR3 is TGCGCCAGCAGCTGGGCCGGAGGGGCCAACGTCCTGACTTTC.

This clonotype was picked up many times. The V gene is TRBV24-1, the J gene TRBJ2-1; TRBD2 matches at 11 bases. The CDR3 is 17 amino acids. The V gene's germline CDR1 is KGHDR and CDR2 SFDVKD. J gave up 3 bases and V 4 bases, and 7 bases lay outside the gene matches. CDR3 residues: CATSDQGLAGSYNEQFF. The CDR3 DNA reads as TGTGCCACCAGTGACCAAGGACTAGCGGGCAGCTACAATGAGCAGTTCTTC.

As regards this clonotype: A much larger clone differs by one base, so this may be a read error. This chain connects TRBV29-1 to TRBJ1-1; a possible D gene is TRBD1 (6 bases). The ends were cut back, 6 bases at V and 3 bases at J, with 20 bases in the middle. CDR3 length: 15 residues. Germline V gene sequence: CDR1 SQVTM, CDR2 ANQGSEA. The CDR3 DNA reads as TGCAGCGTCCTACCGGGACACTTGATGTACACTGAAGCTTTCTTT. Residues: CSVLPGHLMYTEAFF. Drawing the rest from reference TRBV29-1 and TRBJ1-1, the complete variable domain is SAVISQKPSRDICQRGTSLTIQCQVDSQVTMMFWYRQQPGQSLTLIATANQGSEATYESGFVIDKFPISRPNLTFSTLTVSNMSPEDSSIYLCSVLPGHLMYTEAFFGQGTRLTVV.

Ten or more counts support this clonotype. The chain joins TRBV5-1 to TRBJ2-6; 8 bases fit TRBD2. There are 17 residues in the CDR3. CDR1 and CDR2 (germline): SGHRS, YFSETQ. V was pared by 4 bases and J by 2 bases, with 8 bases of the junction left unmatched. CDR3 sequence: CASSLLAGSPGANVLTF. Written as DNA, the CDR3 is TGCGCCAGCAGCCTTTTAGCGGGGTCCCCTGGGGCCAACGTCCTGACTTTC.

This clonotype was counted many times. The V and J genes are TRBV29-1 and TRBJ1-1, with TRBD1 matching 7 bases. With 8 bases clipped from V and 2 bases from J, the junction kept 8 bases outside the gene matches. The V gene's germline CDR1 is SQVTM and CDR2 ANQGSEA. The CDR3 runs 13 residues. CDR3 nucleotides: TGCAGCACCCGTGACAGGGACAACACTGAAGCTTTCTTT. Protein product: CSTRDRDNTEAFF.

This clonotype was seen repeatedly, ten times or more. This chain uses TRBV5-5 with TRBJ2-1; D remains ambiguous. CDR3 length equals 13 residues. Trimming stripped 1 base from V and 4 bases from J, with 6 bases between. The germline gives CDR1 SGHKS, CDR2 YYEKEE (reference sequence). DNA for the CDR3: TGTGCCAGCAGCTTGCGCGGTTACAATGAGCAGTTCTTC. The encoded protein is CASSLRGYNEQFF.

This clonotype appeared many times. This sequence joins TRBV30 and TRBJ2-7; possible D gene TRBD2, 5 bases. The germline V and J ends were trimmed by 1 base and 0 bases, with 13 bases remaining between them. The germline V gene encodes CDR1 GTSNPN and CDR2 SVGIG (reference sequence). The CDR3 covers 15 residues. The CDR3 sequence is CAWSDAGIDSYEQYF. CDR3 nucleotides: TGTGCCTGGAGTGACGCGGGTATTGACTCCTACGAGCAGTACTTC.

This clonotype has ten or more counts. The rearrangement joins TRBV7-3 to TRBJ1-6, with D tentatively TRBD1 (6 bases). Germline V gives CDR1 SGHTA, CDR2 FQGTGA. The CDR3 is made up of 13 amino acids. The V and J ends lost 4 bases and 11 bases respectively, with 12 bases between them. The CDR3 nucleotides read TGTGCCAGCAGCTGGACAGTTTTGGCACCCCTCCACTTT. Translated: CASSWTVLAPLHF. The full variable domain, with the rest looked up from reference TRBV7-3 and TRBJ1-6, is GAGVSQTPSNKVTEKGKYVELRCDPISGHTALYWYRQSLGQGPEFLIYFQGTGAADDSGLPNDRFFAVRPEGSVSTLKIQRTERGDSAVYLCASSWTVLAPLHFGNGTRLTVT.